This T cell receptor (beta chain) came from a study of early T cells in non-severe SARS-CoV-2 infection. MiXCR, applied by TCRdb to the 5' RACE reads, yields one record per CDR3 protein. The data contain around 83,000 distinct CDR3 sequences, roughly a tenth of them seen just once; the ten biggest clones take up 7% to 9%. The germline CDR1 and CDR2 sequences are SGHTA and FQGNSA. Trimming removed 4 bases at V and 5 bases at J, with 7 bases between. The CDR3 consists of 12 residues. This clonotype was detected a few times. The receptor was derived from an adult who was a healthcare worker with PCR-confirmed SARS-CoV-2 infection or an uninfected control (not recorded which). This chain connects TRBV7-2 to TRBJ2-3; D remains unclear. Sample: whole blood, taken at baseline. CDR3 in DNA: TGTGCCAGCAGCTATTACCGAGATACGCAGTATTTT. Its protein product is CASSYYRDTQYF.